One TCR beta chain is described in this entry. Its antigen is unidentified. 60 Vbeta and 13 Jbeta primers were used in PCR. Some clones are missing from TCRdb's copy, which holds only in-frame ones; the method was immunoSEQ multiplex PCR. The sample gives approximately 200,000 clones, roughly 78% of which show up once; less than 2% is in the top ten. The entry originates in a study of cytomegalovirus exposure and HLA in healthy donors. Points from the study as a whole: Reports state that TCR beta sequences accurately predicted most subjects' HLA-A and HLA-B alleles. Evidence from a later analysis indicated that most CMV-associated TCR beta chains looked HLA-restricted. Versus the approximately 700-donor mean, an Asian-associated ancestry cluster reportedly showed fewer N-insertions in a later analysis.

Germline lookup yields CDR1 KGHSH and CDR2 LQKENI. The CDR3 contains 17 residues. J lost 2 bases, V lost 0 bases, and 5 bases had no gene match. What was sequenced was PBMCs. The chain recombines TRBV18 with TRBJ2-5; TRBD2 matches 11 bases. The clonotype originates from a girl aged 10 to 17 in good health and CMV-seropositive. The CDR3 DNA is TGTGCCAGCTCACCACCCCGACTAGCGGGGAATCAAGAGACCCAGTACTTC. Residues: CASSPPRLAGNQETQYF.